This is a list of T cell receptor beta chains from one sample in a study of cytomegalovirus exposure and HLA in healthy donors. TCRdb's table, derived via immunoSEQ multiplex PCR, lists solely in-frame clones and lacks some. This sample carries some 120,000 clones, 80% of them seen once, and the ten largest clones take 1%. Specimen: PBMCs. The receptors shown here come from a man between 40 and 49 years old in good health and CMV-seronegative. Each CDR3 is given without its conserved first and last residue.

TRBJ1-1 TRBV2 ASSQPGREAF
TRBJ2-7 TRBV6-1 ASRVRRDGYEQY
TRBJ1-3 TRBV2 ASSRGLAISGNTIY
TRBJ2-3 TRBV5-1 ASSSDFPGGDTQY
TRBJ2-5 TRBV29-1 SGRGLETQY
TRBJ1-3 TRBV5-1 ASSPLSGNTIY
TRBJ1-5 TRBV6-5 ASSYSWESNQPQH
TRBJ1-1 TRBV6-5 ASSYGDRGDTEAF
TRBJ2-2 TRBV28 ASSGTPNTGELF
TRBJ2-7 TRBV5-1 ASSFERGVGEQY
TRBJ2-7 TRBV30 AWSDREGQGKSYYEQY
TRBJ2-1 TRBV18 ASSVATNEQF
TRBJ1-5 TRBV10-3 AISERQGGNQPQH
TRBJ2-1 TRBV6-5 ASSYSSISGRNEQF
TRBJ2-5 TRBV28 ASSKGGVQETQY
TRBJ2-7 TRBV18 ASSPTPPGQGKGEQY
TRBJ2-1 TRBV4-1 ASNLDRGYPEQF
TRBJ1-2 TRBV7-2 ASSLVRGSYGYT
TRBJ1-4 TRBV9 AGPQGGAGGFNEKLF
TRBJ1-2 TRBV6-5 ASGRGDMNYGYT
TRBJ2-3 TRBV11-2 ASSLPTLERQY
TRBJ2-7 TRBV15 ATSRGGTSSYEQY
TRBJ1-2 TRBV7-8 ASSNRQGVGGYT
TRBJ2-7 TRBV5-1 ASSSLDSSYEQY
TRBJ2-1 TRBV2 ASRGQGDQGHEQF
. TRBV28 ATIGWDRVSEQY
TRBJ2-7 TRBV6-5 ASSYSTQGGKTY
TRBJ2-3 TRBV5-1 ASSHGELSTDTQY
TRBJ1-5 TRBV25-1 ASSDRSNQPQH
TRBJ2-3 TRBV28 ASSLMELAEITDTQY
TRBJ1-4 TRBV2 ASSEGTGGINEKLF
TRBJ1-5 TRBV5-1 ASSFSADQPQH
TRBJ2-1 TRBV5-1 ASSLGPGIYNEQF
TRBJ2-7 TRBV6-1 ASSGNYPTYEQY
TRBJ1-1 TRBV4-1 ASSQGQGWTEAF
TRBJ2-7 TRBV5-4 ASTPAGSYEQY
TRBJ2-7 TRBV28 ASSTTGGFYEQY
TRBJ1-5 TRBV6-5 ASSPWTGAKPQH
TRBJ1-3 TRBV9 ASSVSTGNSGNTIY
TRBJ2-3 TRBV5-6 ASTADRGTDTQY
TRBJ2-7 TRBV10-3 AITQGAGTGSYEQY
TRBJ2-7 TRBV7-6 ASSVSPVGQGASREQY
TRBJ2-3 TRBV7-2 ASSLEAVSTDTQY
TRBJ2-7 TRBV28 ASSFAGYEQY
TRBJ1-4 TRBV2 ASNGGQGDEKLF
TRBJ2-1 TRBV30 AWSVLIYNEQF
TRBJ2-1 TRBV5-1 ASSPIGNNEQF
TRBJ1-2 TRBV7-9 ASSPFAQGTVGYT
TRBJ2-1 TRBV13 ASSLGGITYNEQF